A single sample is the source of the 2 T cell receptor beta chains below, sequenced in a study of Ad26.COV2.S vaccination and SARS-CoV-2 variants. Sequenced by immunoSEQ multiplex PCR; TCRdb stores in-frame clones only, minus some. The data show about 680,000 clones, more than 80% seen once. Treatment reported: over 15 received Ad26.COV2.S at low or high dose, single or two shots; about 5 received placebo; per-sample allocation not given. The study sampled participants on day 63 after the first vaccine or placebo injection. Sample: peripheral blood, taken in a trial of Ad26.COV2.S vaccine versus placebo. These TCRs come from a person between 18 and 60 years old who received the Ad26.COV2.S COVID-19 vaccine or a placebo.

The genes are TRBV25-1 and TRBJ1-1; D gene ambiguous. This CDR3 spans 15 amino acids. Trimming cost V 0 bases and J 5 bases, with 13 bases left between them. The germline gives CDR1 MGHDK, CDR2 SYGVNS. The CDR3 region is CASSEYGNGHTEAFF. The CDR3 nucleotides are TGTGCCAGCAGTGAATACGGAAATGGGCATACTGAAGCTTTCTTT.

J is TRBJ1-5 and V is TRBV30; 7 nucleotides match TRBD1. Germline assignment: CDR1 GTSNPN and CDR2 SVGIG (reference sequence). The V segment lost 2 bases and the J segment 8 bases; nucleotides outside the gene matches: 9. The CDR3 is 14 residues long. CDR3 DNA: TGTGCCTGGAGTTTCAACAGGGGCGCGGAGCCCCAGCATTTT. It yields the protein CAWSFNRGAEPQHF. Variable domain in full (rest from reference TRBV30 and TRBJ1-5): SQTIHQWPATLVQPVGSPLSLECTVEGTSNPNLYWYRQAAGRGLQLLFYSVGIGQISSEVPQNLSASRPQDRQFILSSKKLLLSDSGFYLCAWSFNRGAEPQHFGDGTRLSIL.